This T cell receptor beta chain came from a study of blood T cells in healthy people across ages. General study points: Naive CD4+ cells and diversity were both higher in long-lived donors than in aged donors.

With regard to this clonotype: Antigen specificity is unknown.

Each of the donors had 9 to 10 milliliters of peripheral blood drawn into EDTA-treated Vacutainer tubes. Through a sample-barcoded 5' primer and a J-beta primer mix, a second PCR was run for roughly 6 to 12 cycles. TCRdb itself ran the 5' RACE reads through MiXCR, one entry per CDR3 protein. The table lists around 1.1 million distinct CDR3 sequences, around two fifths of them singletons, with around 13% in the top ten. V gave up 3 bases and J gave up 2 bases; unmatched junction bases: 5. This CDR3 is built from 16 residues. The germline V gene encodes CDR1 ENHRY and CDR2 SYGVKD. The TCR comes from a man younger than 30 in good health. Input material: blood. This sequence joins TRBV10-3 and TRBJ2-3; the match to TRBD2 covers 10 bases. CDR3 in amino acids: CAISETSGVHTDTQYF. The CDR3, as DNA: TGTGCCATCAGTGAAACTAGCGGGGTACACACAGATACGCAGTATTTT.